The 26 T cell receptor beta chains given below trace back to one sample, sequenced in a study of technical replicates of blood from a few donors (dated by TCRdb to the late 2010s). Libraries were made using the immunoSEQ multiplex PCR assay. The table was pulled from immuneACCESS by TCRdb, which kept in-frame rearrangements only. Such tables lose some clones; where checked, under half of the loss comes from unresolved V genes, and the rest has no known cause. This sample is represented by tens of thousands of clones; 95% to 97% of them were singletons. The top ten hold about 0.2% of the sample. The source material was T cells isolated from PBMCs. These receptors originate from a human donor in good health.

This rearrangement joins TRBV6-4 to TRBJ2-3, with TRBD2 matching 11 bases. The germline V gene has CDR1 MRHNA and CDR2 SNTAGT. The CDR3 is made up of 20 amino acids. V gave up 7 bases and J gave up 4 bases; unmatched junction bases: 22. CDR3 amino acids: CASMRIQSSGRSYGADTQYF. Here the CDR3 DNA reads TGTGCCAGCATGAGAATACAGTCTAGCGGGAGGTCTTACGGGGCAGATACGCAGTATTTT.

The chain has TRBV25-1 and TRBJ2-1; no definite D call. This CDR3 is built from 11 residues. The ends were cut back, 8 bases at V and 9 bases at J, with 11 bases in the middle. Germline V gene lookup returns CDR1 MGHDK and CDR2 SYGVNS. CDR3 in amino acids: CASQIKLEQFF. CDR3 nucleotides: TGTGCCAGCCAAATAAAACTTGAGCAGTTCTTC.

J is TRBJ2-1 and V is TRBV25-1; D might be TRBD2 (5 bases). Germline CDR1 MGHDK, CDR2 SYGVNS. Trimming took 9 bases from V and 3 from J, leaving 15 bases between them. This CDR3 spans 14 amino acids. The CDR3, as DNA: TGTGCCAGTAAAAAGTCGGGGAGCTACAATGAGCAGTTCTTC. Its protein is CASKKSGSYNEQFF.

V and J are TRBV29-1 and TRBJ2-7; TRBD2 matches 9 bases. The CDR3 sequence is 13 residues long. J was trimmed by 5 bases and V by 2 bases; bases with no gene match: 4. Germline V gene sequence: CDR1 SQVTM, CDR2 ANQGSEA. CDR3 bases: TGCAGCGTTGAACGTAGCGGGAGTGACGAGCAGTACTTC. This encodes CSVERSGSDEQYF.

The CDR3 here is CASSIGQESYEQYF. The CDR3 region has the DNA TGTGCCAGCAGCATCGGACAGGAAAGCTACGAGCAGTACTTC. This sequence joins TRBV7-6 and TRBJ2-7, with 7 bases identical to TRBD1. V shed 5 bases and J 3 bases; nucleotides not matched to a gene: 7. CDR1 is SGHVS, CDR2 FNYEAQ, per germline. CDR3 length equals 14 residues.

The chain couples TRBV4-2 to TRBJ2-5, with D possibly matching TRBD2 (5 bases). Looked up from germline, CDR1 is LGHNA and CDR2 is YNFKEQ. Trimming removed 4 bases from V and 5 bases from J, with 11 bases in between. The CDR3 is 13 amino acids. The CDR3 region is CASSRASSETQYF. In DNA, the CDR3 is TGTGCCAGCAGCCGAGCTAGCTCGGAGACCCAGTACTTC.

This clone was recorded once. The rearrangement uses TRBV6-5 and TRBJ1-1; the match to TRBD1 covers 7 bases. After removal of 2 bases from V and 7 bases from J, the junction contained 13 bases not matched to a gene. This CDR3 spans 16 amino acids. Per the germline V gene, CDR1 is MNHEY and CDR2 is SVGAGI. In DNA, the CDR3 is TGTGCCAGCAGTTACGCTGACTACAGGGGAATGGATGAAGCTTTCTTT. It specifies CASSYADYRGMDEAFF.

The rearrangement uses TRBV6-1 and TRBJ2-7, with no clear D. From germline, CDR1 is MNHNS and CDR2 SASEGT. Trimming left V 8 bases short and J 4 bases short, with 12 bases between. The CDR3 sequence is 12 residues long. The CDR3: CASGPAGYEQYF. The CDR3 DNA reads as TGTGCCAGCGGGCCTGCTGGTTACGAGCAGTACTTC.

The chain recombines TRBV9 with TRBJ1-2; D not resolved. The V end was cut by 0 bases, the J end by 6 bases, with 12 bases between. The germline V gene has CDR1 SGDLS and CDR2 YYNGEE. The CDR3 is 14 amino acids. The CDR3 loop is CASSVGPGSDGYTF. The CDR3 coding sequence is TGTGCCAGCAGCGTAGGTCCGGGGTCGGATGGCTACACCTTC.

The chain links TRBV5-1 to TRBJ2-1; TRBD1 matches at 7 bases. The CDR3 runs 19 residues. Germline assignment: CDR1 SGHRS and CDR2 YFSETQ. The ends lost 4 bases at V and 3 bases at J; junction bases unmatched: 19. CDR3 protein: CASSNTGTVATFFYNEQFF. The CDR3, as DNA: TGCGCCAGCAGCAACACCGGGACAGTCGCCACCTTTTTCTACAATGAGCAGTTCTTC.

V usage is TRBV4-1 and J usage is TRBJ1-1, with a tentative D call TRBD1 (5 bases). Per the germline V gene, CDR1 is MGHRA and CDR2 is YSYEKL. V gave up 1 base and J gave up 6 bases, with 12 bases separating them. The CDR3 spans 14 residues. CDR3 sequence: CASSQGSLGAEAFF. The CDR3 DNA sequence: TGCGCCAGCAGCCAAGGAAGTCTAGGGGCTGAAGCTTTCTTT.

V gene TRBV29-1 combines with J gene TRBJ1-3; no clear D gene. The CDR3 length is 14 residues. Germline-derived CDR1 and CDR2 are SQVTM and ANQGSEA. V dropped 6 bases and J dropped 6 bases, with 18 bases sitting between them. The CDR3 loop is CSVRLRLVENTIYF. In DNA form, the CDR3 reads TGCAGCGTACGTCTGCGGCTAGTGGAAAACACCATATATTTT.

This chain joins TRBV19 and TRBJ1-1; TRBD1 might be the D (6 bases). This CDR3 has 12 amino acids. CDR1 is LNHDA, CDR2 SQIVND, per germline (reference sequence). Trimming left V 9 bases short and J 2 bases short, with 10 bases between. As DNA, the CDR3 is TGTGCCAGCAGGACAGCTAACACTGAAGCTTTCTTT. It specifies CASRTANTEAFF.

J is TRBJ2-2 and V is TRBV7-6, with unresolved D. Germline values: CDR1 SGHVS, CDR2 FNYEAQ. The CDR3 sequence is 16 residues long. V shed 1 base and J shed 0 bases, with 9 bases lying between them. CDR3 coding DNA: TGTGCCAGCAGCTTAGTGGAGTCTTCGAACACCGGGGAGCTGTTTTTT. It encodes CASSLVESSNTGELFF.

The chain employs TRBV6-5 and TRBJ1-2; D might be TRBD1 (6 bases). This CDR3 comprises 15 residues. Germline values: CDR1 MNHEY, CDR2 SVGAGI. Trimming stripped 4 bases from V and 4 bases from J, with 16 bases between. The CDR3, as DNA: TGTGCCAGCAGTTCCCCCCGGACAGATTCCTATGGCTACACCTTC. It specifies CASSSPRTDSYGYTF.

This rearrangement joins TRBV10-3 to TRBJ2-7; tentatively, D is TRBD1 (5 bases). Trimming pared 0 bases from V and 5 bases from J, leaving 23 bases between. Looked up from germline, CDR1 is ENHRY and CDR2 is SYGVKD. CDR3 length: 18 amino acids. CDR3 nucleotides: TGTGCCATCAGTGAGTCGATAGGAATCAAGATAGGGGCCAACGAGCAGTACTTC. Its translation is CAISESIGIKIGANEQYF.

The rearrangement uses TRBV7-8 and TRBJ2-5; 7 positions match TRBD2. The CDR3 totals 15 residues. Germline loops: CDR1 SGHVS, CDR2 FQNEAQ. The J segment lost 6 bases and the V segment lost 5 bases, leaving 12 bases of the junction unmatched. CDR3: CASSPTRLATKTQYF. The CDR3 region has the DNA TGTGCCAGCAGCCCTACTCGACTAGCAACGAAGACCCAGTACTTC.

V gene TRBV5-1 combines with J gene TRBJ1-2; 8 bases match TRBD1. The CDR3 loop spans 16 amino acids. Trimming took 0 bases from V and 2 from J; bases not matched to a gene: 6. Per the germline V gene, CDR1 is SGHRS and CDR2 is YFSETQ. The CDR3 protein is CASSLDPRQGNYGYTF. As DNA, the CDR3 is TGCGCCAGCAGCTTGGACCCACGACAGGGGAACTATGGCTACACCTTC. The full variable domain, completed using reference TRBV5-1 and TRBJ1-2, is KAGVTQTPRYLIKTRGQQVTLSCSPISGHRSVSWYQQTPGQGLQFLFEYFSETQRNKGNFPGRFSGRQFSNSRSEMNVSTLELGDSALYLCASSLDPRQGNYGYTFGSGTRLTVV.

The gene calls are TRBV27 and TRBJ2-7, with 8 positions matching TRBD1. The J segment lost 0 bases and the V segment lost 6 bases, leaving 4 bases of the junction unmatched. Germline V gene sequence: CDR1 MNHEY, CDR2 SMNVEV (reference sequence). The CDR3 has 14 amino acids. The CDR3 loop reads CASRRTGPSYEQYF. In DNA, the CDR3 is TGTGCCAGCAGACGGACAGGGCCCTCCTACGAGCAGTACTTC.

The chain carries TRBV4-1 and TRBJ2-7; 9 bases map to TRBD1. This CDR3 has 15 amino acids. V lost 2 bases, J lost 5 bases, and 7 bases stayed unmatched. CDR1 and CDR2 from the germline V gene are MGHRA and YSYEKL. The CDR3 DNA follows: TGCGCCAGCAGCCAACCGACAGGGGGTAAGGACGAGCAGTACTTC. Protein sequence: CASSQPTGGKDEQYF.

The CDR3: CASSFVAGDYNEQFF. The CDR3 DNA reads TGCGCCAGCAGCTTTGTCGCAGGTGATTACAATGAGCAGTTCTTC. The V call is TRBV5-1, the J call TRBJ2-1; no definite D call. V lost 2 bases to trimming and J lost 4 bases, with 13 bases between them. The CDR3 runs 15 residues. Looked up from germline, CDR1 is SGHRS and CDR2 is YFSETQ.

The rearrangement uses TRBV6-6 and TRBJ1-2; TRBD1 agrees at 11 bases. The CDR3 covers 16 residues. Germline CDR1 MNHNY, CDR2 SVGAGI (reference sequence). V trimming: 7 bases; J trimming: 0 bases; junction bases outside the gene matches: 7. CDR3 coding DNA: TGTGCCAGCAATGGACAGGGGGCGTCATCTAACTATGGCTACACCTTC. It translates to CASNGQGASSNYGYTF.

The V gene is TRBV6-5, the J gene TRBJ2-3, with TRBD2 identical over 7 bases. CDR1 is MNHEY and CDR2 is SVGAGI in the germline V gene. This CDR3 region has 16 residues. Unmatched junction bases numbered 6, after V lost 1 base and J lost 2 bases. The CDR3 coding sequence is TGTGCCAGCAGTTACTTTCCTAGCGGAAACACAGATACGCAGTATTTT. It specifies CASSYFPSGNTDTQYF.

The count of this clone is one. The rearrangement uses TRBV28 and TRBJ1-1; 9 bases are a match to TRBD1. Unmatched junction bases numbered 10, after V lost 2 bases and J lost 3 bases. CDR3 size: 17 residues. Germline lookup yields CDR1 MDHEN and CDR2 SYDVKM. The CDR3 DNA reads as TGTGCCAGCAGTTTAGGTGGGACAGGGCCGCCCGACACTGAAGCTTTCTTT. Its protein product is CASSLGGTGPPDTEAFF.

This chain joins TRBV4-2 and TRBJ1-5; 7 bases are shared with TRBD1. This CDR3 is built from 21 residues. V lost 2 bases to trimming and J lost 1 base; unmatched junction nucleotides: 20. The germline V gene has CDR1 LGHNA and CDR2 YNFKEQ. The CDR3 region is CASSQPRGTFGDLVSNQPQHF. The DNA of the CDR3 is TGTGCCAGCAGCCAACCCAGGGGGACTTTTGGGGACTTGGTCAGCAATCAGCCCCAGCATTTT.

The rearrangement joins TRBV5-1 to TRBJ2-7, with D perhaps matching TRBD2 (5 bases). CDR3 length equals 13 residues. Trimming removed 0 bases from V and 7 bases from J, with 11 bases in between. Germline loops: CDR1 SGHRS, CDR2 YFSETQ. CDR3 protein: CASSLAPGKEQYF. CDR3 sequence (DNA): TGCGCCAGCAGCTTGGCCCCGGGAAAGGAGCAGTACTTC.